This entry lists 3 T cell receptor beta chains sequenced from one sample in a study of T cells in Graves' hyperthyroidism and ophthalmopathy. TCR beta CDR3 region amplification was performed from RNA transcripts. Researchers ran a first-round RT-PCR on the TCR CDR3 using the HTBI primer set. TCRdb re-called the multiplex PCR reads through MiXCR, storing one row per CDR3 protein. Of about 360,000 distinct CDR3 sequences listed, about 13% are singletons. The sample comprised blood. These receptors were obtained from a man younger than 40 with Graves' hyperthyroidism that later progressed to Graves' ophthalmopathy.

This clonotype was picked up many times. The CDR3: CAINREMNTEAFF. DNA for the CDR3: TGTGCCATAAACAGGGAGATGAACACTGAAGCTTTCTTT. V is TRBV2 and J is TRBJ1-1; TRBD1 might be the D (6 bases). Germline CDR1 and CDR2: SNHLY and FYNNEI. The CDR3 consists of 13 residues. The ends were cut back, 10 bases at V and 0 bases at J, with 12 bases in the middle.

CDR3 amino acids: CASRPRDRGNDEQYF. CDR3 sequence (DNA): TGTGCCAGCAGACCCCGGGACAGGGGAAACGACGAGCAGTACTTC. The genes are TRBV27 and TRBJ2-7, with 10 bases fitting TRBD1. The V gene's germline CDR1 is MNHEY and CDR2 SMNVEV (reference sequence). The CDR3 runs to 15 residues. Trimming took 6 bases from V and 5 from J; bases not matched to a gene: 10.

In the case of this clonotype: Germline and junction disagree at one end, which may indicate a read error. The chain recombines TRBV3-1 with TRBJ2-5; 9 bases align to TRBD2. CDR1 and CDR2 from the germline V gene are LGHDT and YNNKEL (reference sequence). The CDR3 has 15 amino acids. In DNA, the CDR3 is TGTGCCAGCAACCAAGAGGGACTAGCTAGAGAGACCCAGTACTTC. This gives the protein CASNQEGLARETQYF.